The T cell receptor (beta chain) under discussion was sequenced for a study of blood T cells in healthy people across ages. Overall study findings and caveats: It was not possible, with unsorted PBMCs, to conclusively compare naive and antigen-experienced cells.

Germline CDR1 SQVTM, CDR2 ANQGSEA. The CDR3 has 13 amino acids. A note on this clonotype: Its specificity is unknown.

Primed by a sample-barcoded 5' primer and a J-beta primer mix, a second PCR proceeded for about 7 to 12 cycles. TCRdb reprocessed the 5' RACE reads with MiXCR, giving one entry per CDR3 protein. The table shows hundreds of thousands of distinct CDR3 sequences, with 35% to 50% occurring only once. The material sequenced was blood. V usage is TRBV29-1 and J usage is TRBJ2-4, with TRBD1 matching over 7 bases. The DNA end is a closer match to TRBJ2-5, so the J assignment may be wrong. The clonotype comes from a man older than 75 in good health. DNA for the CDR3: TGCAGCATAGCAGGGGGAATCCGAGAGACCCAGTACTTC. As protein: CSIAGGIRETQYF.